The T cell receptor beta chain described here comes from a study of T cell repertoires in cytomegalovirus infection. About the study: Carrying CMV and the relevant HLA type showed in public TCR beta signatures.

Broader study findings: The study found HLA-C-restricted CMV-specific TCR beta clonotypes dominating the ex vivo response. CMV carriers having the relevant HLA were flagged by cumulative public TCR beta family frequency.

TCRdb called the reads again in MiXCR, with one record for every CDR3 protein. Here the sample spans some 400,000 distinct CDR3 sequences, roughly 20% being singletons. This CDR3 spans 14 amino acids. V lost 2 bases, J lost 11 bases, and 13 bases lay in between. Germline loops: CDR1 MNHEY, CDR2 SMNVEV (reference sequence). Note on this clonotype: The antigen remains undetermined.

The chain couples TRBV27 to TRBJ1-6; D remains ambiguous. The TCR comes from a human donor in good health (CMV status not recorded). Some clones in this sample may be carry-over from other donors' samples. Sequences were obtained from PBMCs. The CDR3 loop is CASSLTRAEAPLHF. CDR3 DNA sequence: TGTGCCAGCAGTTTAACGAGGGCCGAGGCACCCCTCCACTTT.